This T cell receptor beta chain was documented in a study of CD8+CD57+ T cells in acquired aplastic anemia. Only patients with CD8+CD57+ cell expansion on flow cytometry were chosen for sequencing. It was genomic DNA that served as the template for profiling TCR beta VDJ and CDR3. A single record per CDR3 protein comes from TCRdb applying MiXCR to the reads. Of approximately 180,000 distinct CDR3 sequences listed, approximately 52% are singletons. The TCR originated in a human donor with aplastic anemia. Sequenced input: sorted CD4+, CD8+, or CD8+CD57+ T cells (not recorded which) from PBMCs.

Here the CDR3 DNA reads TGTGCCAGCAGTTTATTTAGCAATCAGCCCCAGCATTTT. This gives the protein CASSLFSNQPQHF. The V call is TRBV12-3 or TRBV12-4, the J call TRBJ1-5; D call uncertain. Trimming stripped 2 bases from V and 0 bases from J, with 2 bases between. CDR3 length equals 13 residues.